One sample yielded the 10 T cell receptor beta chains listed below, sequenced in a study of Graves' ophthalmopathy and Graves' hyperthyroidism. Amplification of the TCR beta CDR3 regions used RNA transcripts (as template). HTBI primers served in a first-round RT-PCR, which a second-round multiplex PCR followed. MiXCR, run by TCRdb on the multiplex PCR reads, gives a single entry per CDR3 protein. Of 200,000 to 250,000 distinct CDR3 sequences in the sample, 45% to 55% were seen once. The material sequenced was peripheral blood. These TCRs come from an adult man with Graves' ophthalmopathy.

A word on this clonotype: The junction departs from the called germline gene at one end, perhaps through a read error. The rearrangement links TRBV20-1 to TRBJ2-7, with D unresolved. The CDR3 has 14 amino acids. The germline V gene has CDR1 DFQATT and CDR2 SNEGSKA (reference sequence). The CDR3: CSAYSGPNPYEQCF. CDR3 nucleotide sequence: TGCAGTGCGTACTCAGGTCCTAATCCCTACGAGCAGTGCTTC.

This clonotype was observed at least ten times. J is TRBJ1-6 and V is TRBV10-2; D call uncertain. From germline, CDR1 is WSHSY and CDR2 SAAADI. The CDR3 runs to 16 residues. V lost 2 bases and J lost 5, with 13 bases in between. The CDR3: CASSEDTRNNNSPLHF. CDR3 nucleotides: TGCGCCAGCAGTGAGGACACCAGGAATAATAATTCACCCCTCCACTTT.

The chain links TRBV12-3 or TRBV12-4 to TRBJ2-5, with TRBD2 identical over 11 bases. The assigned J gene may be wrong: the sequence end matches TRBJ2-7 better. This CDR3 has 16 amino acids. CDR3 residues: CASSRIPGTSGYEQYF. CDR3 DNA sequence: TGTGCCAGCAGTCGGATCCCCGGGACTAGCGGCTACGAGCAGTACTTC.

The chain joins TRBV28 to TRBJ2-2, with 9 positions matching TRBD2. V dropped 6 bases and J dropped 5; count of bases not matched to a gene: 4. The CDR3 consists of 14 residues. CDR1 is MDHEN and CDR2 is SYDVKM in the germline V gene. The CDR3 loop is CASRPSGTTGELFF. CDR3 nucleotides: TGTGCCAGCAGACCTAGCGGGACAACCGGGGAGCTGTTTTTT.

The chain carries TRBV12-3 or TRBV12-4 and TRBJ2-7; D is undetermined. V was clipped by 7 bases and J by 3 bases, with 13 bases between them. This CDR3 comprises 13 residues. The CDR3 DNA follows: TGTGCCAGCAAAGGAACAGCAGGCTACGAGCAGTACTTC. Translating it yields CASKGTAGYEQYF.

The CDR3, as DNA: TGCAGTGCTAGAGATCAAGTGGCAGGGGTGATCCAGTACTTC. Translated: CSARDQVAGVIQYF. The chain couples TRBV20-1 to TRBJ2-5, with TRBD1 as a possible D gene (6 bases). CDR1 is DFQATT, CDR2 SNEGSKA, per germline (reference sequence). The CDR3 is 14 residues long. The V gene lost 0 bases and the J gene lost 10 bases, with 18 bases spanning the gap.

The sample holds many counts of this clonotype. The rearrangement joins TRBV10-3 to TRBJ1-2; the D is unclear. V lost 3 bases, J lost 6 bases, and 11 bases lay in between. CDR3 length: 13 residues. CDR1 and CDR2 (germline): ENHRY, SYGVKD. The CDR3 nucleotides are TGTGCCATCAGTGAACTGGGGTTGGATGGCTACACCTTC. Its translation: CAISELGLDGYTF.

This chain joins TRBV9 and TRBJ1-1; D remains ambiguous. The CDR3 contains 13 residues. In germline, CDR1 is SGDLS, CDR2 YYNGEE. The V and J ends lost 6 bases and 9 bases respectively, with 18 bases between them. The CDR3 loop is CASIDGRLNQAFF. CDR3 nucleotide sequence: TGTGCCAGCATTGATGGACGGTTAAACCAAGCTTTCTTT.

The rearrangement links TRBV9 to TRBJ2-2, with D possibly matching TRBD2 (6 bases). Trimming pared 1 base from V and 5 bases from J, leaving 18 bases between. The germline V gene encodes CDR1 SGDLS and CDR2 YYNGEE. The CDR3 extends over 17 amino acids. The CDR3: CASSVSGPGLGTGELFF. The DNA of the CDR3 is TGTGCCAGCAGCGTATCGGGACCGGGACTTGGTACCGGGGAGCTGTTTTTT.

The chain joins TRBV9 to TRBJ1-6, with TRBD1 matching 9 bases. Germline V lookup: CDR1 SGDLS, CDR2 YYNGEE. CDR3 length: 14 residues. The V segment lost 4 bases and the J segment 10 bases; nucleotides outside the gene matches: 6. This CDR3 reads CASSLRDRASPLHF. CDR3 bases: TGTGCCAGCAGCCTCCGGGACAGGGCGTCACCCCTCCACTTT.